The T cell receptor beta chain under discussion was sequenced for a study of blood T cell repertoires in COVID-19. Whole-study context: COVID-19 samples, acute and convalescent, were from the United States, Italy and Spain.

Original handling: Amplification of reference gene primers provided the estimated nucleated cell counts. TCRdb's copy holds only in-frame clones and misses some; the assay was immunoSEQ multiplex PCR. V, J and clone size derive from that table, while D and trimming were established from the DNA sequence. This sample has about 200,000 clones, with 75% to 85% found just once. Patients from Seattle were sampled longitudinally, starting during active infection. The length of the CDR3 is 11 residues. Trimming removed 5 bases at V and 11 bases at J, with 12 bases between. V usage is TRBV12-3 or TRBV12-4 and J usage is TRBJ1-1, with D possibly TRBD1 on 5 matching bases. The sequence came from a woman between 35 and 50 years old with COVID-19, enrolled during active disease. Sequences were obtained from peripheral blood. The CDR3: CASSRGILAFF. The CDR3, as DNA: TGTGCCAGCAGTCGGGGGATTTTGGCTTTCTTT.